These T cell receptor beta chains were read from a single sample in a study of OX40 agonist ivuxolimab in advanced cancers. TCRdb keeps only in-frame clones here, not all; method: immunoSEQ multiplex PCR. Among around 66,000 clones, approximately 82% were seen once, and the ten largest hold 5.5% to 8.5%. The specimen was CD4+ or CD8+ T cells sorted from blood, collected in a trial of the OX40 agonist ivuxolimab. These receptors all stem from an adult with an advanced solid tumor such as melanoma, head and neck, liver or kidney cancer. CDR3s include the opening cysteine and the closing phenylalanine or tryptophan. The D gene is left open where the match is weak. Size is omitted from some rows. Given values are once, few, many or a class for expanded clones.

-,14,TRBD1,TRBV30,TRBJ2-1,TGTGCCTGGAGCTACCTCGGACAGGGCAATGAGCAGTTCTTC,CAWSYLGQGNEQFF
few,13,-,TRBV2,TRBJ1-1,TGTGCCAGCAGTCTCGACATGAACACTGAAGCTTTCTTT,CASSLDMNTEAFF
-,14,-,TRBV28,TRBJ2-3,TGTGCCAGCAGTTTATTTTCTAACATGGATAGGCAGTATTTT,CASSLFSNMDRQYF
few,14,-,TRBV12-2,TRBJ2-3,TGTGCAAGTCGCTTCACACACAGGGCAGATACGCAGTATTTT,CASRFTHRADTQYF
-,14,-,TRBV7-9,TRBJ2-3,TGTGCCAGCAGCTTGGGCCAGCCCGCAGATACGCAGTATTTT,CASSLGQPADTQYF
-,17,TRBD1,TRBV16,TRBJ2-7,TGTGCCAGCAGCCCCAACCCCGCGGGCCAGGGGGTCTACGAGCAGTACTTC,CASSPNPAGQGVYEQYF
large,14,-,TRBV6-5,TRBJ1-3,TGTGCCAGCAAGATACAGGGATCCGGAAACACCATATATTTT,CASKIQGSGNTIYF
-,15,-,TRBV6-1,TRBJ1-3,TGTGCCAGCTGCGCAGGGGACTTCTCTGGAAACACCATATATTTT,CASCAGDFSGNTIYF
once,14,-,TRBV5-1,TRBJ2-2,TGCGCCAGCAGCCCGCCCCGGGGCACCGGGGAGCTGTTTTTT,CASSPPRGTGELFF
-,16,TRBD1,TRBV7-3,TRBJ2-3,TGTGCCAGCAGCTTATATGGGACAGCTAGCACAGATACGCAGTATTTT,CASSLYGTASTDTQYF
-,17,-,TRBV11-2,TRBJ1-1,TGTGCCAGCAGCTTAGATGAATACTGGCAGGGGACGGCTGAAGCTTTCTTT,CASSLDEYWQGTAEAFF